The 27 T cell receptor beta chains below were found in one sample sequenced in a study of blood T cell repertoires in COVID-19. Sequencing used immunoSEQ multiplex PCR; TCRdb keeps in-frame clones, though not all of them. The table shows hundreds of thousands of clones, with more than 80% occurring only once. Specimen: PBMCs or T cells enriched from blood (not recorded which). These receptors all come from a man aged 50 or older who had been exposed to COVID-19.

The chain couples TRBV5-1 to TRBJ1-4; the D is unclear. Trimming shortened V by 6 bases and J by 6 bases, and 15 bases separated the two germline ends. This CDR3 region has 14 residues. Germline values: CDR1 SGHRS, CDR2 YFSETQ. The CDR3 DNA sequence: TGCGCCAGCAAAGCGGGCGCAGCGGATGAAAAACTGTTTTTT. As protein: CASKAGAADEKLFF.

This clone was seen a few times. The chain employs TRBV6-5 and TRBJ1-5, with D tentatively TRBD1 (6 bases). This CDR3 contains 14 residues. Germline V gene data show CDR1 as MNHEY and CDR2 as SVGAGI. Trimming stripped 6 bases from V and 3 bases from J, with 12 bases between. The CDR3 sequence is CASSRTDHNQPQHF. CDR3 in DNA: TGTGCCAGCAGCAGGACAGATCACAATCAGCCCCAGCATTTT.

The genes are TRBV2 and TRBJ1-2; D is possibly TRBD1 (6 bases). The germline CDR1 and CDR2 sequences are SNHLY and FYNNEI. The CDR3 contains 11 residues. Trimming shortened V by 6 bases and J by 5 bases, and 7 bases separated the two germline ends. CDR3 in amino acids: CASSQGYGYTF. DNA of the CDR3: TGTGCCAGCAGCCAGGGGTATGGCTACACCTTC.

This clone was counted between two and nine times. This chain connects TRBV7-2 to TRBJ1-6; D is possibly TRBD1 (6 bases). V lost 6 bases, J lost 10 bases, and 13 bases lay in between. The V gene's germline CDR1 is SGHTA and CDR2 FQGNSA. The CDR3 contains 13 residues. This CDR3 reads CASRRGAGSPLHF. CDR3 nucleotide sequence: TGTGCCAGCAGACGGGGGGCCGGATCACCCCTCCACTTT.

This clone was detected once. The chain carries TRBV27 and TRBJ1-5, with D uncertain. The CDR3 is 12 amino acids. From germline, CDR1 is MNHEY and CDR2 SMNVEV (reference sequence). With 3 bases removed from V and 5 bases from J, the gap between germline ends came to 5 bases. The CDR3 nucleotides read TGTGCCAGCAGTTTCATTCATCAGCCCCAGCATTTT. It translates to CASSFIHQPQHF.

The J gene is TRBJ1-2, the V gene TRBV19; D ambiguous. Deletions cut 8 bases from V and 2 bases from J, with 21 bases between. CDR3 length: 16 amino acids. The germline gives CDR1 LNHDA, CDR2 SQIVND (reference sequence). The CDR3: CASFAGGKGVNYGYTF. CDR3 DNA: TGTGCCAGTTTCGCAGGAGGTAAAGGAGTAAACTATGGCTACACCTTC.

This clone occurred once. This chain uses TRBV27 with TRBJ1-5; tentative D call: TRBD1 (6 bases). The CDR3 is 15 residues long. The germline gives CDR1 MNHEY, CDR2 SMNVEV (reference sequence). V lost 6 bases, J lost 4 bases, and 16 bases lay in between. CDR3 region: CASRRGAGRNQPQHF. In DNA form, the CDR3 reads TGTGCCAGCAGGCGGGGGGCAGGGAGAAATCAGCCCCAGCATTTT.

The rearrangement links TRBV18 to TRBJ2-1, with TRBD2 matching 8 bases. J lost 4 bases, V lost 2 bases, and 1 base had no gene match. CDR1 is KGHSH, CDR2 LQKENI, per germline. The CDR3 is 14 residues long. The CDR3 spells CASSPTSGYNEQFF. The CDR3 nucleotides are TGTGCCAGCTCACCAACTAGCGGTTACAATGAGCAGTTCTTC.

The chain combines TRBV28 with TRBJ1-1, with TRBD1 identical over 7 bases. From germline, CDR1 is MDHEN and CDR2 SYDVKM. CDR3 length: 17 amino acids. V dropped 2 bases and J dropped 0; count of bases not matched to a gene: 9. The CDR3 is CASSLLQGPEVNTEAFF. Written as DNA, the CDR3 is TGTGCCAGCAGTTTACTACAGGGGCCCGAGGTGAACACTGAAGCTTTCTTT.

This rearrangement joins TRBV28 to TRBJ1-2, with TRBD1 matching over 9 bases. CDR3 length equals 13 residues. Germline-derived CDR1 and CDR2 are MDHEN and SYDVKM. Trimming at V came to 5 bases and at J to 4 bases, leaving 2 bases not matched to a gene. The CDR3 DNA reads TGTGCCAGCAGTACAGGGGGCCTCTATGGCTACACCTTC. This encodes CASSTGGLYGYTF.

The rearrangement joins TRBV6-5 to TRBJ2-6, with D perhaps matching TRBD1 (6 bases). Per germline, CDR1 MNHEY and CDR2 SVGAGI. This CDR3 has 15 residues. Trimming took off 6 bases at V and 1 base at J, with 10 bases between the two ends. DNA of the CDR3: TGTGCCAGCAGCCAGGGGTTTTCTGGGGCCAACGTCCTGACTTTC. Its translation is CASSQGFSGANVLTF.

V usage is TRBV9 and J usage is TRBJ1-1; 8 nucleotides line up with TRBD1. The V and J ends lost 3 bases and 0 bases, in that order; junction bases with no gene match: 10. CDR1 SGDLS and CDR2 YYNGEE come from the germline V gene. The CDR3 contains 17 residues. The CDR3 DNA follows: TGTGCCAGCAGCGCCCAGGGGGCAACGCGACTGAACACTGAAGCTTTCTTT. It yields the protein CASSAQGATRLNTEAFF. The whole variable domain, remainder taken from reference TRBV9 and TRBJ1-1, is DSGVTQTPKHLITATGQRVTLRCSPRSGDLSVYWYQQSLDQGLQFLIQYYNGEERAKGNILERFSAQQFPDLHSELNLSSLELGDSALYFCASSAQGATRLNTEAFFGQGTRLTVV.

CDR3: CASSFPGSGVYEQYF. The DNA of the CDR3 is TGTGCCAGCAGTTTTCCGGGATCGGGGGTCTACGAGCAGTACTTC. The V gene is TRBV27, the J gene TRBJ2-7, with D possibly TRBD2 on 6 matching bases. The germline V gene has CDR1 MNHEY and CDR2 SMNVEV (reference sequence). The ends were cut back, 3 bases at V and 3 bases at J, with 15 bases in the middle. The length of the CDR3 is 15 residues.

The gene calls are TRBV5-1 and TRBJ1-3; D is uncertain. V lost 0 bases, J lost 8 bases, and 12 bases lay in between. The CDR3 covers 14 residues. Germline CDR1 reads SGHRS; CDR2 reads YFSETQ. CDR3 sequence: CASSLAGIGDTIYF. In DNA, the CDR3 is TGCGCCAGCAGCTTGGCGGGGATAGGAGACACCATATATTTT.

The chain uses TRBV6-5 and TRBJ1-6; possibly TRBD1 for D (5 bases). CDR1 is MNHEY and CDR2 is SVGAGI in the germline V gene. This CDR3 has 16 residues. Trimming pared 2 bases from V and 8 bases from J, leaving 16 bases between. This CDR3 is CASSYSGNRRDSPLHF. The DNA for the CDR3 is TGTGCCAGCAGTTACAGTGGGAACAGGAGAGATTCACCCCTCCACTTT.

This chain links TRBV19 with TRBJ1-1; D is ambiguous. The CDR3 spans 14 residues. Germline assignment: CDR1 LNHDA and CDR2 SQIVND (reference sequence). Trimming pared 3 bases from V and 0 bases from J, leaving 8 bases between. The CDR3 is CASSMRSLNTEAFF. CDR3 in DNA: TGTGCCAGTAGTATGAGGAGCCTGAACACTGAAGCTTTCTTT. The variable domain in full, with the rest retrieved from reference TRBV19 and TRBJ1-1, is DGGITQSPKYLFRKEGQNVTLSCEQNLNHDAMYWYRQDPGQGLRLIYYSQIVNDFQKGDIAEGYSVSREKKESFPLTVTSAQKNPTAFYLCASSMRSLNTEAFFGQGTRLTVV.

The rearrangement uses TRBV11-2 and TRBJ2-7; TRBD1 agrees at 10 bases. Per the germline V gene, CDR1 is SGHAT and CDR2 is FQNNGV. The CDR3 runs to 14 residues. The V and J ends lost 6 bases and 4 bases, in that order; junction bases with no gene match: 6. The CDR3 DNA is TGTGCCAGCAGTTATGGGACAGGGGTATACGAGCAGTACTTC. Its translation is CASSYGTGVYEQYF.

The chain employs TRBV18 and TRBJ2-5; TRBD1 agrees at 10 bases. This CDR3 region has 15 residues. Losses at the gene ends were 3 bases for V and 0 bases for J; bases not matched to a gene: 1. CDR1 is KGHSH, CDR2 LQKENI, per germline. The CDR3 is CASSPGQGNQETQYF. The DNA for the CDR3 is TGTGCCAGCTCACCGGGACAGGGGAACCAAGAGACCCAGTACTTC.

The chain couples TRBV11-3 to TRBJ1-1, with a weak D call TRBD1 (5 bases). The CDR3 loop spans 14 amino acids. Germline assignment: CDR1 SGHNT and CDR2 YENEEA. Deletions cut 5 bases from V and 6 bases from J, with 16 bases between. The CDR3 DNA follows: TGTGCCAGCAGCCTGTGGGGGGAGGACGCTGAAGCTTTCTTT. This translates into CASSLWGEDAEAFF.

V gene TRBV18 combines with J gene TRBJ2-1, with a weak D call TRBD1 (5 bases). Trimming removed 3 bases at V and 4 bases at J, with 13 bases between. CDR1 is KGHSH, CDR2 LQKENI, per germline. CDR3 length equals 15 residues. The CDR3 nucleotides are TGTGCCAGCTCACCGATAAGAGACAGTTACAATGAGCAGTTCTTC. The encoded protein is CASSPIRDSYNEQFF.

The chain recombines TRBV28 with TRBJ2-7, with D possibly matching TRBD1 (5 bases). Germline-derived CDR1 and CDR2 are MDHEN and SYDVKM. The V and J ends lost 5 bases and 3 bases respectively, with 35 bases between them. CDR3 length equals 21 residues. The CDR3 spells CASSPSPGRTRINKSLYEQYV. DNA of the CDR3: TGTGCCAGCAGTCCCTCCCCCGGCCGGACAAGGATCAATAAGTCCCTCTACGAGCAGTACGTC.

The count of this clone is one. V is TRBV19 and J is TRBJ2-1, with 8 bases lining up with TRBD1. V lost 5 bases to trimming and J lost 3 bases; unmatched junction nucleotides: 12. Germline values: CDR1 LNHDA, CDR2 SQIVND (reference sequence). The length of the CDR3 is 17 residues. The CDR3 here is CASSPRRQGRIYNEQFF. CDR3 nucleotides: TGTGCCAGTAGTCCCAGACGACAGGGGAGAATCTACAATGAGCAGTTCTTC.

The rearrangement uses TRBV28 and TRBJ2-2; TRBD2 matches at 8 bases. Trimming cost V 7 bases and J 6 bases; bases outside gene matches: 10. This CDR3 contains 15 residues. Germline CDR1 MDHEN, CDR2 SYDVKM. CDR3 protein: CASKPGPSGSGELFF. The CDR3 DNA sequence: TGTGCCAGCAAGCCGGGGCCTAGCGGGTCCGGGGAGCTGTTTTTT.

This clone was observed many times. The chain recombines TRBV6-5 with TRBJ1-1; 9 nucleotides match TRBD1. This CDR3 spans 15 amino acids. Looked up from germline, CDR1 is MNHEY and CDR2 is SVGAGI. V shed 7 bases, J shed 5 bases, and the junction held 11 bases outside the gene matches. The CDR3 is CASTKDRGYGTEAFF. CDR3 DNA: TGTGCCAGCACTAAAGACAGGGGGTATGGAACTGAAGCTTTCTTT.

J is TRBJ1-1 and V is TRBV19, with 7 bases aligning to TRBD1. There are 13 residues in the CDR3. Trimming at V came to 7 bases and at J to 1 base, leaving 3 bases not matched to a gene. Germline V gene sequence: CDR1 LNHDA, CDR2 SQIVND (reference sequence). In DNA form, the CDR3 reads TGTGCCAGTACCAGGACAGGGAACACTGAAGCTTTCTTT. Residues: CASTRTGNTEAFF.

The genes are TRBV11-3 and TRBJ1-5; TRBD1 matches 7 bases. This CDR3 is built from 15 residues. V lost 5 bases to trimming and J lost 4 bases; unmatched junction nucleotides: 8. Germline loops: CDR1 SGHNT, CDR2 YENEEA. DNA for the CDR3: TGTGCCAGCAGCCTGGGGGGACAGTTAAATCAGCCCCAGCATTTT. Translation gives CASSLGGQLNQPQHF.

The rearrangement links TRBV5-1 to TRBJ2-5; 10 nucleotides line up with TRBD2. The CDR3 runs to 16 residues. J was trimmed by 2 bases and V by 7 bases; bases with no gene match: 11. Germline lookup yields CDR1 SGHRS and CDR2 YFSETQ. CDR3 in amino acids: CASFPGVAGGQETQYF. Here the CDR3 DNA reads TGCGCCAGCTTTCCGGGGGTAGCGGGGGGACAAGAGACCCAGTACTTC.